Below are 23 T cell receptor beta chains sequenced from a single sample in a study of neoadjuvant anti-PD-1 for oral cavity cancer. The time point: after neoadjuvant nivolumab, at surgical resection. Sequenced by immunoSEQ multiplex PCR; TCRdb stores in-frame clones only, minus some. The profile shows 11,000 to 15,000 clones, around 70% of them singletons. The sample was PBMCs, taken after nivolumab (anti-PD-1) treatment. These receptors all come from a person between 40 and 79 years old with oral cavity squamous cell carcinoma.

The chain has TRBV19 and TRBJ1-2; weak D call: TRBD1 (6 bases). CDR3 length: 13 residues. The V gene's germline CDR1 is LNHDA and CDR2 SQIVND (reference sequence). V was trimmed by 4 bases and J by 2 bases, leaving 8 bases between them. The CDR3 spells CASSTGGNYGYTF. As DNA, the CDR3 is TGTGCCAGTAGTACGGGGGGCAACTATGGCTACACCTTC. Full variable domain (outside the CDR3, taken from reference TRBV19 and TRBJ1-2): DGGITQSPKYLFRKEGQNVTLSCEQNLNHDAMYWYRQDPGQGLRLIYYSQIVNDFQKGDIAEGYSVSREKKESFPLTVTSAQKNPTAFYLCASSTGGNYGYTFGSGTRLTVV.

By share of the sample, this clone is large. This CDR3 is CASSLTGSSYNEQFF. The CDR3 bases are TGTGCCAGCAGCTTAACAGGAAGCTCCTACAATGAGCAGTTCTTC. The gene calls are TRBV11-2 and TRBJ2-1, with D possibly matching TRBD1 (5 bases). The CDR3 runs 15 residues. CDR1 and CDR2 (germline): SGHAT, FQNNGV. V lost 2 bases to trimming and J lost 0 bases, with 8 bases between them.

The CDR3 DNA sequence: TGTGCCAGCACCTATGGGACCGCGAACACTGAAGCTTTCTTT. This translates into CASTYGTANTEAFF. V usage is TRBV9 and J usage is TRBJ1-1, with a weak D call TRBD1 (5 bases). This CDR3 spans 14 amino acids. The germline gives CDR1 SGDLS, CDR2 YYNGEE. V was trimmed by 6 bases and J by 1 base, leaving 13 bases between them.

The CDR3 here is CASSSRLATSTDTQYF. CDR3 nucleotides: TGTGCCAGCAGCTCCCGACTAGCGACGAGCACAGATACGCAGTATTTT. The rearrangement uses TRBV5-4 and TRBJ2-3, with 8 bases lining up with TRBD2. The CDR3 length is 16 residues. The ends lost 3 bases at V and 0 bases at J; junction bases unmatched: 6. Germline V CDR1 and CDR2: SGHNT, YYREEE (reference sequence).

The rearrangement links TRBV29-1 to TRBJ1-2; 7 bases are shared with TRBD1. The V and J ends lost 7 bases and 6 bases, in that order; junction bases with no gene match: 8. The V gene's germline CDR1 is SQVTM and CDR2 ANQGSEA. The length of the CDR3 is 12 residues. The CDR3 DNA sequence: TGCAGCGGTGCTGACAGGGACCATGGCTACACCTTC. Translation: CSGADRDHGYTF.

This chain links TRBV5-8 with TRBJ2-1; tentatively, D is TRBD1 (6 bases). Trimming left V 3 bases short and J 6 bases short, with 19 bases between. CDR3 length: 16 residues. Germline CDR1 SGHTS, CDR2 YDEGEE. CDR3 sequence: CASSSRTGPRGNEQFF. CDR3 nucleotide sequence: TGTGCCAGCAGCTCCAGAACCGGGCCCAGGGGCAATGAGCAGTTCTTC.

This chain uses TRBV6-5 with TRBJ2-2, with TRBD1 matching over 7 bases. Losses at the gene ends were 7 bases for V and 4 bases for J; bases not matched to a gene: 6. This CDR3 spans 14 amino acids. Looked up from germline, CDR1 is MNHEY and CDR2 is SVGAGI. The CDR3: CASTDRVGTGELFF. The DNA for the CDR3 is TGTGCCAGCACCGACAGGGTCGGCACCGGGGAGCTGTTTTTT.

The chain joins TRBV27 to TRBJ2-7; 12 bases are shared with TRBD2. The CDR3 contains 19 residues. With 4 bases clipped from V and 3 bases from J, the junction kept 16 bases outside the gene matches. CDR1 and CDR2 from the germline V gene are MNHEY and SMNVEV (reference sequence). The CDR3 DNA follows: TGTGCCAGCAGTTCACGGACTAGCGGGGAGAGGGACCGGATCTACGAGCAGTACTTC. It is translated as CASSSRTSGERDRIYEQYF.

This rearrangement joins TRBV6-1 to TRBJ2-1; either TRBD1 or TRBD2 may supply D (5 bases each). This CDR3 spans 13 amino acids. Germline V gives CDR1 MNHNS, CDR2 SASEGT. V shed 6 bases and J shed 7 bases, with 13 bases lying between them. CDR3 protein: CASSPGRVNEQFF. The DNA for the CDR3 is TGTGCCAGCAGCCCAGGGAGAGTTAATGAGCAGTTCTTC.

The chain carries TRBV5-6 and TRBJ1-5, with 7 bases matching TRBD1. The CDR3 contains 15 residues. V gave up 3 bases and J gave up 6 bases; unmatched junction bases: 9. In germline, CDR1 is SGHDT, CDR2 YYEEEE. This CDR3 reads CASSSAQTGFQPQHF. Here the CDR3 DNA reads TGTGCCAGCAGCTCCGCTCAGACAGGGTTTCAGCCCCAGCATTTT.

The chain joins TRBV28 to TRBJ2-1, with 11 positions matching TRBD2. The CDR3 consists of 16 residues. The germline V gene has CDR1 MDHEN and CDR2 SYDVKM. V was pared by 2 bases and J by 7 bases, with 7 bases of the junction left unmatched. The CDR3: CASSLLGTSGRNEQFF. In nucleotides, the CDR3 is TGTGCCAGCAGTTTACTAGGGACTAGCGGTAGGAATGAGCAGTTCTTC. The full variable domain, rest sourced from reference TRBV28 and TRBJ2-1, is DVKVTQSSRYLVKRTGEKVFLECVQDMDHENMFWYRQDPGLGLRLIYFSYDVKMKEKGDIPEGYSVSREKKERFSLILESASTNQTSMYLCASSLLGTSGRNEQFFGPGTRLTVL.

V usage is TRBV30 and J usage is TRBJ2-7; tentative D call: TRBD2 (5 bases). CDR1 and CDR2 from the germline V gene are GTSNPN and SVGIG (reference sequence). The CDR3 consists of 12 residues. V was trimmed by 0 bases and J by 4 bases, leaving 7 bases between them. CDR3 DNA: TGTGCCTGGAGTGTACTAGGGTACGAGCAGTACTTC. Translating it yields CAWSVLGYEQYF.

The gene calls are TRBV11-2 and TRBJ2-7, with 14 bases matching TRBD2. Unmatched junction bases numbered 3, after V lost 5 bases and J lost 3 bases. Germline CDR1 SGHAT, CDR2 FQNNGV. The CDR3 runs 15 residues. In nucleotides, the CDR3 is TGTGCCAGCAGCGCGGGACTAGCGGGAGTCTACGAGCAGTACTTC. Its protein product is CASSAGLAGVYEQYF.

The chain recombines TRBV4-1 with TRBJ1-1, with D unclear. Trimming cost V 0 bases and J 4 bases, with 0 bases left between them. Germline V gene lookup returns CDR1 MGHRA and CDR2 YSYEKL. This CDR3 comprises 11 residues. The DNA for the CDR3 is TGCGCCAGCAGCCAAGACACTGAAGCTTTCTTT. This codes for CASSQDTEAFF.

This clone showed up just once. This chain joins TRBV30 and TRBJ2-7, with 14 bases identical to TRBD2. CDR3 length equals 16 residues. V lost 3 bases to trimming and J lost 4 bases; unmatched junction nucleotides: 8. Germline CDR1 reads GTSNPN; CDR2 reads SVGIG (reference sequence). The CDR3 spells CAWRGGTSGSSYEQYF. The CDR3 region has the DNA TGTGCCTGGAGGGGCGGGACTAGCGGGAGTAGTTACGAGCAGTACTTC.

This clone appeared a few times. The chain combines TRBV18 with TRBJ2-5, with D perhaps matching TRBD1 or TRBD2 (5 bases each). The V end lost 2 bases, the J end lost 7 bases, and 11 bases lay between the germline ends. The CDR3 has 13 residues. Germline CDR1 and CDR2: KGHSH and LQKENI. Written as DNA, the CDR3 is TGTGCCAGCTCACCAGTGGGGGATCTGACCCAGTACTTC. It specifies CASSPVGDLTQYF.

The genes are TRBV15 and TRBJ1-2, with a tentative D call TRBD1 (5 bases). V lost 1 base to trimming and J lost 5 bases, with 14 bases between them. CDR1 and CDR2 from the germline V gene are LNHNV and YYDKDF (reference sequence). The CDR3 loop spans 15 amino acids. CDR3 sequence (DNA): TGTGCCACCAGCAGAGCGGGGGGTTTTAGATATGGCTACACCTTC. Translated: CATSRAGGFRYGYTF.

V and J are TRBV5-1 and TRBJ2-3; maybe TRBD1 (6 bases). Trimming stripped 5 bases from V and 0 bases from J, with 10 bases between. This CDR3 spans 14 amino acids. CDR1 is SGHRS, CDR2 YFSETQ, per germline. Written as DNA, the CDR3 is TGCGCCAGCAGTCGGGACACTAGCACAGATACGCAGTATTTT. Translated: CASSRDTSTDTQYF.

The chain employs TRBV11-1 and TRBJ1-1; TRBD1 aligns across 9 bases. The CDR3 is 14 residues long. J gave up 5 bases and V 5 bases, and 6 bases lay outside the gene matches. Germline CDR1 and CDR2: SGHAT and FQDESV (reference sequence). In DNA form, the CDR3 reads TGTGCCAGCAGCCCATTGACAGGGGGGACTGAAGCTTTCTTT. Translating it yields CASSPLTGGTEAFF. Looking up the rest from reference TRBV11-1 and TRBJ1-1 gives the full variable domain: EAEVAQSPRYKITEKSQAVAFWCDPISGHATLYWYRQILGQGPELLVQFQDESVVDDSQLPKDRFSAERLKGVDSTLKIQPAELGDSAMYLCASSPLTGGTEAFFGQGTRLTVV.

This chain links TRBV7-9 with TRBJ1-2; D gene uncertain. Germline V CDR1 and CDR2: SEHNR, FQNEAQ (reference sequence). V lost 5 bases and J lost 4, with 11 bases in between. This CDR3 is built from 13 residues. CDR3 region: CASSNGLFYGYTF. For the CDR3, the DNA is TGTGCCAGCAGCAACGGGTTATTCTATGGCTACACCTTC.

The gene calls are TRBV9 and TRBJ2-7, with D perhaps matching TRBD2 (5 bases). The CDR3 totals 13 residues. The V end was cut by 3 bases, the J end by 2 bases, with 9 bases between. Germline V lookup: CDR1 SGDLS, CDR2 YYNGEE. The CDR3 DNA reads as TGTGCCAGCAGCGAAGACGGGGCCTACGAGCAGTACTTC. Amino acid sequence: CASSEDGAYEQYF. Variable domain in full (rest from reference TRBV9 and TRBJ2-7): DSGVTQTPKHLITATGQRVTLRCSPRSGDLSVYWYQQSLDQGLQFLIQYYNGEERAKGNILERFSAQQFPDLHSELNLSSLELGDSALYFCASSEDGAYEQYFGPGTRLTVT.

This chain links TRBV2 with TRBJ1-1; D is unresolved. The CDR3 extends over 15 amino acids. V lost 6 bases, J lost 0 bases, and 14 bases lay in between. Looked up from germline, CDR1 is SNHLY and CDR2 is FYNNEI. Written as DNA, the CDR3 is TGTGCCAGCAGGCGGGAGGCTTCTCTGAACACTGAAGCTTTCTTT. Its protein is CASRREASLNTEAFF. Full variable domain (rest looked up from reference TRBV2 and TRBJ1-1): EPEVTQTPSHQVTQMGQEVILRCVPISNHLYFYWYRQILGQKVEFLVSFYNNEISEKSEIFDDQFSVERPDGSNFTLKIRSTKLEDSAMYFCASRREASLNTEAFFGQGTRLTVV.

The rearrangement links TRBV6-1 to TRBJ1-1; 9 positions match TRBD1. This CDR3 contains 14 residues. V was clipped by 7 bases and J by 4 bases; unmatched bases: 7. The V gene's germline CDR1 is MNHNS and CDR2 SASEGT. The CDR3 is CASTGQGSVTEAFF. The CDR3, as DNA: TGTGCCAGCACAGGACAGGGGTCTGTCACTGAAGCTTTCTTT.